The source of this TCR beta chain is a study of cytomegalovirus exposure and HLA in healthy donors. Across the study: In a later analysis, the approximately 120 validation repertoires were reported to have used the same platform as the roughly 730 first-cohort repertoires.

Using immunoSEQ multiplex PCR, the repertoire was profiled, and TCRdb retains in-frame clones only, with some absent. The sample has approximately 270,000 clones, 65% to 90% seen once. CDR1 is SNHLY and CDR2 is FYNNEI in the germline V gene. The CDR3 runs to 16 residues. Trimming cost V 7 bases and J 4 bases, with 19 bases left between them. Study-wide results and limits: Most TCR sequences showed up rarely, but some public TCRs showed up in many donors.

The study drew the donors from its roughly 110-subject validation cohort, separate from the roughly 700-subject first cohort. This clone was detected only a few times. As yet, its antigen is unknown. The J gene is TRBJ2-2, the V gene TRBV2, with a weak D call TRBD1 (6 bases). The sequence came from a woman aged 18 to 35 in good health and CMV-seronegative. Sequenced material: PBMCs. The CDR3 nucleotides read TGTGCCAGCACTCAAGATCTGGGGGCGGGCACCGGGGAGCTGTTTTTT. The encoded protein is CASTQDLGAGTGELFF.